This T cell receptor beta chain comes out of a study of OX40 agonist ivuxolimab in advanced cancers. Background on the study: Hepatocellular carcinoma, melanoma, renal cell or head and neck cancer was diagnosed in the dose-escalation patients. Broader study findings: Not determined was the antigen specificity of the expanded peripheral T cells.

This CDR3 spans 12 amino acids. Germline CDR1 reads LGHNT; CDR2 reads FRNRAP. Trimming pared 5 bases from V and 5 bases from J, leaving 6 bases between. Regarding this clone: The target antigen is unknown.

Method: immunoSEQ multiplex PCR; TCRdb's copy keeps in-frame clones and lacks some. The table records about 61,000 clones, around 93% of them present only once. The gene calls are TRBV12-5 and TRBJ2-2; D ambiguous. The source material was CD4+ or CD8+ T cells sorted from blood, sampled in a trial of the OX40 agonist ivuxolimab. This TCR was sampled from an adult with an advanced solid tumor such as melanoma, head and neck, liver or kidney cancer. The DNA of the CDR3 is TGTGCTAGTGGTCGGCTTACCGGGGAGCTGTTTTTT. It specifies CASGRLTGELFF.